The 5 T cell receptor beta chains listed next were all sequenced from one sample in a study of blood T cells in healthy people across ages. Sample-barcoded 5' priming and a J-beta primer mix drove a second PCR of roughly 6 to 12 cycles. TCRdb re-derived calls from the 5' RACE reads in MiXCR, one entry per CDR3 protein. The table shows 380,000 or so distinct CDR3 sequences, with 45% to 65% occurring only once. Sequenced material: blood. Receptors originate from a man aged 55 to 70 in good health.

V and J are TRBV7-2 and TRBJ2-5; 12 nucleotides align to TRBD2. The CDR3 is made up of 15 amino acids. Trimming cost V 3 bases and J 5 bases; bases outside gene matches: 4. CDR1 is SGHTA, CDR2 FQGNSA, per germline. The CDR3 loop reads CASSFQTSGSETQYF. The CDR3 bases are TGTGCCAGCAGCTTCCAGACTAGCGGGAGCGAGACCCAGTACTTC.

This chain uses TRBV28 with TRBJ1-2; D may be TRBD1 (5 bases). The CDR3 is 15 residues long. CDR1 and CDR2 from the germline V gene are MDHEN and SYDVKM. The V and J ends lost 6 bases and 7 bases respectively, with 21 bases between them. CDR3 sequence (DNA): TGTGCCAGCAGGCTACGGGGGTATGTGTATGGTGGCTACACCTTC. It yields the protein CASRLRGYVYGGYTF.

The chain employs TRBV5-5 and TRBJ2-5, with D tentatively TRBD2 (6 bases). CDR3 size: 14 residues. The germline V and J ends were trimmed by 4 bases and 0 bases, with 10 bases remaining between them. CDR1 is SGHKS and CDR2 is YYEKEE in the germline V gene (reference sequence). The CDR3 protein is CASSRGTNQETQYF. CDR3 in DNA: TGTGCCAGCAGCCGCGGGACCAACCAAGAGACCCAGTACTTC.

This clonotype was counted only a few times. V and J are TRBV11-2 and TRBJ1-1; 9 bases are shared with TRBD1. This CDR3 spans 16 amino acids. Trimming removed 5 bases from V and 5 bases from J; junction bases left unmatched: 12. In germline, CDR1 is SGHAT, CDR2 FQNNGV. The CDR3: CASSVGTGWGRTEAFF. Written as DNA, the CDR3 is TGTGCCAGCAGCGTCGGGACAGGGTGGGGGAGGACTGAAGCTTTCTTT.

This clonotype was counted ten times or more. The chain couples TRBV29-1 to TRBJ2-1; TRBD2 aligns across 11 bases. The ends lost 5 bases at V and 6 bases at J; junction bases unmatched: 3. The CDR3 has 13 amino acids. CDR1 and CDR2 from the germline V gene are SQVTM and ANQGSEA. Written as DNA, the CDR3 is TGCAGCGTTCCCGGGACTAGCGGCAATGAGCAGTTCTTC. Encoded protein: CSVPGTSGNEQFF.